This T cell receptor (beta chain) was retrieved from a study of T cells in Graves' hyperthyroidism and ophthalmopathy. The length of the CDR3 is 15 residues. The V gene's germline CDR1 is DFQATT and CDR2 SNEGSKA (reference sequence). The ends lost 1 base at V and 11 bases at J; junction bases unmatched: 10. TCR beta CDR3 sequences were amplified from RNA transcripts. With the HTBI primer set, the TCR CDR3 went through a first round of RT-PCR. TCRdb fed the multiplex PCR reads into MiXCR, producing one record per CDR3 protein. This sample has about 58,000 distinct CDR3 sequences, with 40% to 55% found just once. Clinicians diagnosed patients from clinical symptoms, serum thyroxine and TRAb, thyroid ultrasound and orbital computed tomography.

The rearrangement uses TRBV20-1 and TRBJ2-2; 10 nucleotides agree with TRBD2. Input material: blood. This receptor was obtained from a woman aged 25-40 years with Graves' ophthalmopathy. Written as DNA, the CDR3 is TGCAGTGCTAGAGTTACAAGCGGGAGGGCCGTTGAGCTGTTTTTT. Encoded protein: CSARVTSGRAVELFF.